The 5 T cell receptor beta chains below were found in one sample sequenced in a study of shared clonotypes between healthy human individuals. Libraries were prepared by immunoSEQ multiplex PCR; TCRdb keeps only in-frame clonotypes and omits some of them. This table has hundreds of thousands of clones, roughly 96% appearing once. The material sequenced was memory CD8+ T cells sorted from blood. As for subset: CD45RO+ cells pooled with CCR7-negative TemRA cells. The origin of the receptors is a man aged 25-45 years in good health.

The chain is built from TRBV11-2 and TRBJ2-5; the D is unclear. V was pared by 4 bases and J by 5 bases, with 8 bases between. The CDR3 has 12 amino acids. Germline CDR1 and CDR2: SGHAT and FQNNGV. The DNA for the CDR3 is TGTGCCAGCAGCTGGTTTGACGAGACCCAGTACTTC. It translates to CASSWFDETQYF.

This clone appeared once. The chain couples TRBV10-3 to TRBJ2-2; possibly TRBD1 for D (6 bases). CDR1 and CDR2 from the germline V gene are ENHRY and SYGVKD. The ends were cut back, 4 bases at V and 0 bases at J, with 9 bases in the middle. The CDR3 runs to 15 residues. CDR3 bases: TGTGCCATCAGTGTAAGGGACACGAACACCGGGGAGCTGTTTTTT. Its translation is CAISVRDTNTGELFF.

This rearrangement joins TRBV28 to TRBJ2-7; D is undetermined. The CDR3 loop spans 12 amino acids. Germline CDR1 reads MDHEN; CDR2 reads SYDVKM. V lost 3 bases to trimming and J lost 3 bases, with 6 bases between them. The DNA for the CDR3 is TGTGCCAGCAGTTTGGGGAACTACGAGCAGTACTTC. Amino acid sequence: CASSLGNYEQYF. Combining the CDR3 with reference TRBV28 and TRBJ2-7 gives the whole variable domain DVKVTQSSRYLVKRTGEKVFLECVQDMDHENMFWYRQDPGLGLRLIYFSYDVKMKEKGDIPEGYSVSREKKERFSLILESASTNQTSMYLCASSLGNYEQYFGPGTRLTVT.

The rearrangement uses TRBV28 and TRBJ2-7; D is undetermined. CDR3 length: 14 amino acids. Germline V gene sequence: CDR1 MDHEN, CDR2 SYDVKM. Trimming stripped 1 base from V and 1 base from J, with 8 bases between. DNA for the CDR3: TGTGCCAGCAGTTTATTTATGGGGTCCTACGAGCAGTACTTC. This gives the protein CASSLFMGSYEQYF.

The chain links TRBV10-1 to TRBJ2-1, with TRBD2 matching over 8 bases. CDR1 and CDR2 from the germline V gene are WNHNN and SYGVQD (reference sequence). The CDR3 runs to 14 residues. V was clipped by 3 bases and J by 6 bases; unmatched bases: 4. CDR3 sequence (DNA): TGCGCCAGCAGTGACGGGGGGGTTTCCAATGAGCAGTTCTTC. The encoded protein is CASSDGGVSNEQFF.